This T cell receptor beta chain is drawn from a study of T cells in Graves' hyperthyroidism and ophthalmopathy. Turning to the study itself: Peripheral blood was drawn at first diagnosis, prior to all treatment.

This clonotype appeared many times. The antigen remains undetermined. Amplified regions were TCR beta CDR3 sequences from RNA transcripts. A set of HTBI primers served as the primers for a first-round RT-PCR of the TCR CDR3. Using its own MiXCR run on the multiplex PCR reads, TCRdb lists one record per CDR3 protein. This sample has about 160,000 distinct CDR3 sequences; about a tenth occur once, and the top ten carry 22%. General study results and limits: Peripheral blood also featured most of the thyroid clonotypes expanded above 0.001.

Per germline, CDR1 MDHEN and CDR2 SYDVKM. This CDR3 comprises 15 residues. V was clipped by 3 bases and J by 5 bases, with 16 bases between them. The clonotype originates from a young woman with Graves' hyperthyroidism that later progressed to Graves' ophthalmopathy. Sequenced material: blood. V usage is TRBV28 and J usage is TRBJ2-5; D may be TRBD2 (7 bases). In nucleotides, the CDR3 is TGTGCCAGCAGTTTCGAGGGGGGGCGAGGGGAGACCCAGTACTTC. The encoded protein is CASSFEGGRGETQYF.